Below, one T cell receptor (beta chain) is given with its context. The antigen is not known. The length of the CDR3 is 13 residues. CDR1 and CDR2 from the germline V gene are SGHAT and FQNNGV. V was shortened by 4 bases and J by 0 bases, with 4 bases between the two germline ends. The method was immunoSEQ multiplex PCR; TCRdb's version includes in-frame clones alone and lacks a portion of them. The sample has under 40,000 clones, around 86% seen once. Time point of the sample: new active TB diagnosis, blood taken before or within 7 days of starting treatment. The source of the sample is a study of T cells in tuberculosis. Across the whole study: A South African cohort included IGRA-negative adolescents, latently infected IGRA-positive adolescents and adults with active tuberculosis. General study findings and limits: Active tuberculosis TCR-alpha repertoires lay closer to GMM-specific TCRs than IGRA-negative controls, suggesting clonal expansion.

The chain links TRBV11-2 to TRBJ2-1; D is undetermined. The sequencing here drew on PBMCs, taken at tuberculosis diagnosis. The source of this sequence is an adult with tuberculosis. The CDR3 DNA sequence: TGTGCCAGCAGCTCTAGCTCCTACAATGAGCAGTTCTTC. It codes for CASSSSSYNEQFF.